This T cell receptor (beta chain) was observed in a study of cytomegalovirus exposure and HLA in healthy donors. Overall study findings and caveats: Reported performance of the classifier showed diagnosis of cytomegalovirus status with high specificity and sensitivity. Prediction of most subjects' HLA-A and HLA-B alleles by TCR beta sequences was reportedly accurate. In a later analysis, at a false discovery rate of 0.05, roughly 17,000 TCR beta sequences matched HLA alleles.

Trimming removed 6 bases from V and 0 bases from J, with 6 bases in between. The CDR3 runs 12 residues. Germline-derived CDR1 and CDR2 are SGHDT and YYEEEE. For this clone: Its antigen remains unidentified.

PCR primers comprised 60 Vbeta and 13 Jbeta primers. Profiled with immunoSEQ multiplex PCR; TCRdb holds only in-frame clones, not every one. The sample records tens of thousands of clones, around 67% being singletons. This sequence was found in a woman between 50 and 59 years old in good health and CMV-seropositive. V usage is TRBV5-6 and J usage is TRBJ1-1, with no clear D. Material for sequencing was PBMCs. The DNA for the CDR3 is TGTGCCAGCACCCAGGTGAACACTGAAGCTTTCTTT. Its translation is CASTQVNTEAFF. The full variable domain, rest sourced from reference TRBV5-6 and TRBJ1-1, is DAGVTQSPTHLIKTRGQQVTLRCSPKSGHDTVSWYQQALGQGPQFIFQYYEEEERQRGNFPDRFSGHQFPNYSSELNVNALLLGDSALYLCASTQVNTEAFFGQGTRLTVV.